The rows below give T cell receptor beta chains drawn from one sample of a study of T cells in Graves' hyperthyroidism and ophthalmopathy. TCRdb independently ran MiXCR on the multiplex PCR reads; one entry per CDR3 protein. The table lists around 300,000 distinct CDR3 sequences, roughly 15% of them singletons. Sequencing was carried out using blood. The receptors here all came from a woman aged 25 to 39 with Graves' hyperthyroidism that later progressed to Graves' ophthalmopathy. CDR3s include the opening cysteine and the closing phenylalanine or tryptophan.

CATAAGYTDTQYF	TRBJ2-3	TRBV24-1
CSARPDGGARDTQYF	TRBJ2-3	TRBV20-1
CASSSYDRVRVGTGELFF	TRBJ2-2	TRBV27
CASSEVPWGMRTEAFF	TRBJ1-1	TRBV6-1
CASSYLGQSTDTQYF	TRBJ2-3	TRBV6-2/TRBV6-3
CASSHGLARTSTDTQYF	TRBJ2-3	TRBV4-1
CASSLGIGGWTANEQFF	TRBJ2-1	TRBV7-9
CASSYQAGLTGELFF	TRBJ2-2	TRBV6-2/TRBV6-3
CASSLSPGANVLTF	TRBJ2-6	TRBV12-3/TRBV12-4
CASSPQGPRSYNEQFF	TRBJ2-1	TRBV28
CSARVRLKSTDTQYF	TRBJ2-3	TRBV20-1
CASSLGRERWGNEQFF	TRBJ2-1	TRBV27
CASSLEQSYEQYF	TRBJ2-7	TRBV7-9
CASSHPQGWNTGELFF	TRBJ2-2	TRBV3-1
CASSLTFGNTIYF	TRBJ1-3	TRBV7-3
CASDNGGISYNEQYF	-	TRBV19
CSLDQGPSYEQYF	TRBJ2-7	TRBV20-1
CASTEGNQPQHF	TRBJ1-5	TRBV2
CASSLAGAGADTQYF	TRBJ2-3	TRBV7-2
CASRPRGYKRDGAGANVLTF	TRBJ2-6	TRBV6-1
CASSLAGGWGNEQFF	TRBJ2-1	TRBV7-3
CSASTSANTEAFF	TRBJ1-1	TRBV20-1
CASTPRTSSEKLFF	TRBJ1-4	TRBV3-1
CASADKPYSNQPQHF	TRBJ1-5	TRBV7-8
CASSLETAGYEQYF	TRBJ2-7	TRBV7-8
CASSPSSDGYNEQFF	TRBJ2-1	TRBV18
CASIGSGESSYNEQFF	TRBJ2-1	TRBV6-1
CGSSGPSGLYEQYF	TRBJ2-7	TRBV11-3
CASSPGTGGIQPQHF	TRBJ1-5	TRBV7-2
CASSSVTGRISYEQYF	TRBJ2-7	TRBV28
CASSPGQGDTGELFF	TRBJ2-2	TRBV5-6
CASSQGGGVHTGELFF	TRBJ2-2	TRBV4-3
CASSQVRGSPTYEQYF	TRBJ2-7	TRBV3-1
CASSAISGEQYF	TRBJ2-7	TRBV7-9
CASSRLGLADTDTQYF	TRBJ2-3	TRBV14
CASSPLPKGPGGPLEQYF	TRBJ2-7	TRBV7-9
CASSQSGGGETQYF	TRBJ2-5	TRBV3-1
CATLPSGTEAFF	TRBJ1-1	TRBV6-1
CSAYQLGRDTEAFF	TRBJ1-1	TRBV20-1
CASSEFDPGDNTGELFF	TRBJ2-2	TRBV2
CASSPWVRTEAFF	TRBJ1-1	TRBV4-3
CSAPGTAKETQYF	TRBJ2-5	TRBV20-1
CASSDIGQPQHF	TRBJ1-5	TRBV6-1
CASSSSTSSGNTIYF	TRBJ1-3	TRBV7-2
CSARGNLDGYTF	TRBJ1-2	TRBV20-1
CATSGIGTAEEKLFF	TRBJ1-4	TRBV15
CASSLLRTSGEQYF	TRBJ2-7	TRBV7-6
CASANLTFYGYTF	TRBJ1-2	TRBV10-3
CASSFGQEETQFF	-	TRBV5-1
CASSSTQGVDYGYTF	TRBJ1-2	TRBV27
CASPPNAWATGANVLTF	TRBJ2-6	TRBV2
CASSQEGRYTEAFF	TRBJ1-1	TRBV4-3
CASSPVPGLVDTQYF	TRBJ2-3	TRBV14